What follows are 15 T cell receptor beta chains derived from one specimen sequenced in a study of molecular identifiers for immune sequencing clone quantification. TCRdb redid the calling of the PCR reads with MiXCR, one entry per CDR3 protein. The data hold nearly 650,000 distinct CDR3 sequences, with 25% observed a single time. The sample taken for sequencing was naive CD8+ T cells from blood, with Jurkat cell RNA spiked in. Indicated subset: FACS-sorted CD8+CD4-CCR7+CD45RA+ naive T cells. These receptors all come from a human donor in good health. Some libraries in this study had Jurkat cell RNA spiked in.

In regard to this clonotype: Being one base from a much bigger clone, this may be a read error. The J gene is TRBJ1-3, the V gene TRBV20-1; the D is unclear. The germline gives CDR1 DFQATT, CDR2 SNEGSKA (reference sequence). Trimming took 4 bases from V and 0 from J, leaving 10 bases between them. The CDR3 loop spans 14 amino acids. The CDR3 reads CSATEDYSGNTIYF. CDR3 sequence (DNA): TGCAGTGCTACAGAGGATTACTCTGGAAACACCATATATTTT.

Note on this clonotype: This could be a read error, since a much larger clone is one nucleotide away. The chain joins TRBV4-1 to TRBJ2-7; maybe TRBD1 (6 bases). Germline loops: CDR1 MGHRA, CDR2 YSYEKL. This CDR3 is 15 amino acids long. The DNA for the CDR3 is TGCGTCAGCAGCCATGGCCCGGACAGCAACTACGAGCAGTACTTC. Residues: CVSSHGPDSNYEQYF.

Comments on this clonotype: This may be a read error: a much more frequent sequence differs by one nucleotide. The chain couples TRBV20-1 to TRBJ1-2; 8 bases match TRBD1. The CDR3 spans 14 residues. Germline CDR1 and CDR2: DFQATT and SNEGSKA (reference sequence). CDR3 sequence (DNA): TGCAGTGCTAGAGATATAGGGACAGGCTATGGCTACGCCTTC. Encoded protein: CSARDIGTGYGYAF.

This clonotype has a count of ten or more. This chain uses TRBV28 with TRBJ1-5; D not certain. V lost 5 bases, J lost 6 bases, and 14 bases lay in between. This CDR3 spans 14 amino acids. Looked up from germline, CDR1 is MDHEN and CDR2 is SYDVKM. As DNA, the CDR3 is TGTGCCAGCAGTACTCGGGGAGGAGGTCAGCCCCAGCATTTT. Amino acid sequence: CASSTRGGGQPQHF.

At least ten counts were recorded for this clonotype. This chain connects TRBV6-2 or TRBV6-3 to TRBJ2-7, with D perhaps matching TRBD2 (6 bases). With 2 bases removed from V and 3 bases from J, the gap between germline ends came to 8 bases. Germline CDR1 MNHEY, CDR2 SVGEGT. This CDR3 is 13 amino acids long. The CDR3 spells CASSYRGNYEQYF. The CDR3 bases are TGTGCCAGCAGTTACCGGGGGAACTACGAGCAGTACTTC.

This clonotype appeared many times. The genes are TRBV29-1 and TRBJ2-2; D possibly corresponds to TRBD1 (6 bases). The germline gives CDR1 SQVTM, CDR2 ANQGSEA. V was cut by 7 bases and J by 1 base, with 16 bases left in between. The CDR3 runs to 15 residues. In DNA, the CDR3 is TGCAGCGCCCGAGACAGGACCATGAACACCGGGGAGCTGTTTTTT. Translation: CSARDRTMNTGELFF.

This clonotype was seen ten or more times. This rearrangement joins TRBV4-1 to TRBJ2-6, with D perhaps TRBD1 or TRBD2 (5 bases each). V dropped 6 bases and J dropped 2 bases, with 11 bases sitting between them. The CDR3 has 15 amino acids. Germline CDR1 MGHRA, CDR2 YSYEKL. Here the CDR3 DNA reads TGCGCCAGCAGACACGAGGGGACTGGGGCCAACGTCCTGACTTTC. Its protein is CASRHEGTGANVLTF.

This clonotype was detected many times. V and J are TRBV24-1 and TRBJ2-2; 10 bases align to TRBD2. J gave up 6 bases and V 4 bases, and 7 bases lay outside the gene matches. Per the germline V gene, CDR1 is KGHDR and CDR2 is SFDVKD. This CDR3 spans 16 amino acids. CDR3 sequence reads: CATSDNTGTSAGELFF. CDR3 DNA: TGTGCCACCAGTGACAACACCGGGACTAGCGCCGGGGAGCTGTTTTTT.

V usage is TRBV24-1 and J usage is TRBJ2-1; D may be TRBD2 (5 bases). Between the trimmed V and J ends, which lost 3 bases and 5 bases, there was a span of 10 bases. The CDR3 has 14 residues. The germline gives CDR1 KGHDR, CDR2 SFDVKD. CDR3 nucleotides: TGTGCCACCAGTGATATGGACGGGAACAATGAGCAGTTCTTC. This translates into CATSDMDGNNEQFF.

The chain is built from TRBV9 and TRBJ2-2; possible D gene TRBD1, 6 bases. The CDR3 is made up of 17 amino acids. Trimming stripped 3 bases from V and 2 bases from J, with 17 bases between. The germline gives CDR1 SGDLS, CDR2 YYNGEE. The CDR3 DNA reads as TGTGCCAGCAGCGCCCGTAGCCGGACAGTTAACACCGGGGAGCTGTTTTTT. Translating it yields CASSARSRTVNTGELFF.

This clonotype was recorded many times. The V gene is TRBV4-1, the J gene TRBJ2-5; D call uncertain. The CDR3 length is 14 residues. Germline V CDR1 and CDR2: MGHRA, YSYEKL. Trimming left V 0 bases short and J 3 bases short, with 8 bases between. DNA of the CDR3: TGCGCCAGCAGCCAAGATATCGGCGAAGAGACCCAGTACTTC. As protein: CASSQDIGEETQYF.

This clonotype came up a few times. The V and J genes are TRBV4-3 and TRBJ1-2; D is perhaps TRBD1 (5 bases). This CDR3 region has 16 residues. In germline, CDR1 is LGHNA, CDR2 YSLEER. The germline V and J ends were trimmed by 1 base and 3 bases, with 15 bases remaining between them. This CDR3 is CASSQGRTTAYYGYTF. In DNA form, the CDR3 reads TGCGCCAGCAGCCAAGGTCGGACGACAGCATACTATGGCTACACCTTC.

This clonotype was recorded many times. CDR3 in amino acids: CASRKYSNQPQHF. DNA of the CDR3: TGTGCCAGCAGAAAATATAGCAATCAGCCCCAGCATTTT. The genes are TRBV6-2 or TRBV6-3 and TRBJ1-5; no clear D. Per the germline V gene, CDR1 is MNHEY and CDR2 is SVGEGT. V lost 6 bases and J lost 0, with 6 bases in between. The CDR3 contains 13 residues.

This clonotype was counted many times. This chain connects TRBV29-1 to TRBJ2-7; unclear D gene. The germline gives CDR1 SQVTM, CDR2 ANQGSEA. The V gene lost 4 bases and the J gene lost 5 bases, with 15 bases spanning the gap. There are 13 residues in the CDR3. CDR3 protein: CSVAVTGVDEQYF. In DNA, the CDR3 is TGCAGCGTTGCCGTGACGGGTGTCGACGAGCAGTACTTC.

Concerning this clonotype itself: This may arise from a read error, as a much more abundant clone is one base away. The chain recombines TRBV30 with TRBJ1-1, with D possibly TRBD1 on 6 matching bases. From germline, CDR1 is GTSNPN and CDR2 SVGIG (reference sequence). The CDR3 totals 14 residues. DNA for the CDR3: TGTGCCTGGAGTGTACGGGGGGCGCGAACTGAAACTTTCTTT. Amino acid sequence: CAWSVRGARTETFF.